The 31 T cell receptor beta chains below come from one sample, sequenced in a study of beta chain features in type 1 diabetes. Expressed TCRB transcripts were sequenced because the isolated RNA had all been reverse transcribed beforehand. Clones were sequenced by immunoSEQ multiplex PCR, and TCRdb holds only the in-frame ones, with some missing. Among 450,000 or so clones, about an eighth were seen once, and the ten largest hold approximately 0.05%. The sequencing input was naive CD4+ T cells from blood. The receptors were gathered from a young woman in good health.

This clone was observed a handful of times. The J gene is TRBJ2-7, the V gene TRBV10-3, with D perhaps matching TRBD1 or TRBD2 (6 bases each). Germline CDR1 ENHRY, CDR2 SYGVKD. V dropped 1 base and J dropped 5 bases, with 12 bases sitting between them. This CDR3 is 14 amino acids long. The CDR3 reads CAISEFGGPDEQYF. As DNA, the CDR3 is TGTGCCATCAGTGAGTTTGGGGGGCCCGACGAGCAGTACTTC.

Notes on this clone: The same CDR3 can be traced to other DNA sequences in this sample. J is TRBJ2-5 and V is TRBV20-1; possibly TRBD2 for D (5 bases). The CDR3 totals 11 residues. The germline V and J ends were trimmed by 6 bases and 5 bases, with 10 bases remaining between them. CDR1 is DFQATT, CDR2 SNEGSKA, per germline (reference sequence). In nucleotides, the CDR3 is TGCAGTGCAGGCCCGGGGGAGACCCAGTACTTC. It codes for CSAGPGETQYF.

V usage is TRBV6-6 and J usage is TRBJ2-5, with D perhaps assigned TRBD1 or TRBD2 (5 bases each). The CDR3 contains 16 residues. Germline V CDR1 and CDR2: MNHNY, SVGAGI (reference sequence). Trimming pared 6 bases from V and 7 bases from J, leaving 24 bases between. CDR3 DNA sequence: TGTGCCAGCAGACCACCTCCAAGCGAGGGGCCAGGGACCCAGTACTTC. It translates to CASRPPPSEGPGTQYF.

This chain links TRBV2 with TRBJ2-7; the D is unclear. V was trimmed by 4 bases and J by 5 bases, leaving 6 bases between them. Germline lookup yields CDR1 SNHLY and CDR2 FYNNEI. The CDR3 has 11 residues. The CDR3 spells CASSAGNEQYV. CDR3 DNA: TGTGCCAGCAGTGCAGGTAACGAGCAGTACGTC.

The chain joins TRBV7-2 to TRBJ2-5; TRBD2 matches at 7 bases. The CDR3 has 15 amino acids. V was pared by 4 bases and J by 2 bases, with 7 bases of the junction left unmatched. Germline loops: CDR1 SGHTA, CDR2 FQGNSA. The CDR3 nucleotides read TGTGCCAGCAGCTCGAGAGCGGGGCCACAAGAGACCCAGTACTTC. Translated: CASSSRAGPQETQYF.

The V gene is TRBV5-1, the J gene TRBJ2-5; 12 nucleotides agree with TRBD2. Germline V lookup: CDR1 SGHRS, CDR2 YFSETQ. The CDR3 spans 16 residues. V was clipped by 3 bases and J by 5 bases; unmatched bases: 8. CDR3 in amino acids: CASSSTSGSVAETQYF. The CDR3, as DNA: TGCGCCAGCAGCTCGACTAGCGGGAGTGTTGCGGAGACCCAGTACTTC.

This chain uses TRBV29-1 with TRBJ2-1; no firm D call. V was trimmed by 5 bases and J by 2 bases, leaving 10 bases between them. Looked up from germline, CDR1 is SQVTM and CDR2 is ANQGSEA. This CDR3 is 13 amino acids long. CDR3 residues: CSVKASPYNEQFF. As DNA, the CDR3 is TGCAGCGTTAAGGCGAGCCCCTACAATGAGCAGTTCTTC.

The chain combines TRBV7-7 with TRBJ2-1; D remains unclear. CDR1 is SSHAT and CDR2 is FNYEAQ in the germline V gene (reference sequence). The CDR3 has 14 amino acids. CDR3 in DNA: TGTGCTGTGCTCTTGACCGCGCAGAACAATGAGCAGTTCTTC. It encodes CAVLLTAQNNEQFF.

The J gene is TRBJ1-5, the V gene TRBV21-1. TRBV21-1 is designated a pseudogene. The CDR3 runs to 13 residues. CDR3 DNA: TGTGCCTGGCCTACCTCTTATCATCAGCCCCAGCATTTT. This sequence encodes CAWPTSYHQPQHF.

The V call is TRBV12-5, the J call TRBJ2-1; 7 positions match TRBD2. V shed 5 bases and J 4 bases; nucleotides not matched to a gene: 11. CDR1 is LGHNT and CDR2 is FRNRAP in the germline V gene. This CDR3 is built from 16 residues. In nucleotides, the CDR3 is TGTGCTAGTGGTGCACCTGAGGAGCGGGGTTACAATGAGCAGTTCTTC. This gives the protein CASGAPEERGYNEQFF.

This chain joins TRBV7-8 and TRBJ1-5, with 7 bases matching TRBD1. The CDR3 sequence is 13 residues long. The germline V gene encodes CDR1 SGHVS and CDR2 FQNEAQ. V was clipped by 4 bases and J by 4 bases; unmatched bases: 1. The CDR3 here is CASSWDRNQPQHF. The CDR3 DNA follows: TGTGCCAGCAGCTGGGACAGAAATCAGCCCCAGCATTTT.

This chain connects TRBV12-5 to TRBJ1-2; D uncertain. V was cut by 5 bases and J by 5 bases, with 12 bases left in between. In germline, CDR1 is LGHNT, CDR2 FRNRAP. The CDR3 runs 13 residues. CDR3 nucleotide sequence: TGTGCTAGTGGTGCCCTCGAACGTTATGGCTACACCTTC. Amino acids: CASGALERYGYTF.

This clone was counted between two and nine times. The chain joins TRBV7-9 to TRBJ1-1; no firm D call. The CDR3 consists of 15 residues. The V and J ends lost 2 bases and 0 bases respectively, with 10 bases between them. CDR1 and CDR2 from the germline V gene are SEHNR and FQNEAQ (reference sequence). This CDR3 reads CASSLRGKMNTEAFF. CDR3 nucleotide sequence: TGTGCCAGCAGCTTACGGGGAAAAATGAACACTGAAGCTTTCTTT.

V gene TRBV14 combines with J gene TRBJ1-1; no firm D call. CDR1 SGHDN and CDR2 FVKESK come from the germline V gene. The germline V and J ends were trimmed by 4 bases and 0 bases, with 6 bases remaining between them. This CDR3 has 13 residues. CDR3 sequence reads: CASSLYMNTEAFF. The CDR3 DNA reads TGTGCCAGCAGCCTGTATATGAACACTGAAGCTTTCTTT. Complete variable domain (other parts from reference TRBV14 and TRBJ1-1): EAGVTQFPSHSVIEKGQTVTLRCDPISGHDNLYWYRRVMGKEIKFLLHFVKESKQDESGMPNNRFLAERTGGTYSTLKVQPAELEDSGVYFCASSLYMNTEAFFGQGTRLTVV.

The chain links TRBV14 to TRBJ1-2; D gene uncertain. CDR3 size: 14 residues. CDR1 is SGHDN and CDR2 is FVKESK in the germline V gene. V was cut by 1 base and J by 7 bases, with 13 bases left in between. The CDR3 here is CASSQARTAGGYTF. The CDR3 coding sequence is TGTGCCAGCAGCCAAGCTAGGACCGCGGGTGGCTACACCTTC.

The chain is built from TRBV7-3 and TRBJ2-3; D is unresolved. This CDR3 region has 13 residues. V shed 0 bases and J shed 10 bases, with 11 bases lying between them. Germline V gene sequence: CDR1 SGHTA, CDR2 FQGTGA. The CDR3 sequence is CASSLTFPAPQYF. CDR3 sequence (DNA): TGTGCCAGCAGCTTAACGTTCCCTGCTCCGCAGTATTTT.

This clone has only a few counts. This chain uses TRBV29-1 with TRBJ2-1; D ambiguous. The CDR3 is made up of 17 amino acids. Germline lookup yields CDR1 SQVTM and CDR2 ANQGSEA. Trimming took off 7 bases at V and 0 bases at J, with 22 bases between the two ends. The CDR3, as DNA: TGCAGCGCACGTGTAATTTTTCGGTTAAGCTCCTACAATGAGCAGTTCTTC. Its protein product is CSARVIFRLSSYNEQFF.

The chain is built from TRBV29-1 and TRBJ1-2; TRBD1 agrees at 8 bases. The CDR3 runs 12 residues. Germline V gene sequence: CDR1 SQVTM, CDR2 ANQGSEA. Trimming removed 7 bases from V and 5 bases from J; junction bases left unmatched: 6. CDR3 region: CSEMTGAYGYTF. The DNA of the CDR3 is TGCAGCGAAATGACAGGGGCGTATGGCTACACCTTC.

The sample holds a few counts of this clone. The chain combines TRBV15 with TRBJ2-3, with D possibly being TRBD1 (5 bases). Trimming took 1 base from V and 2 from J, leaving 16 bases between them. There are 17 residues in the CDR3. Germline CDR1 and CDR2: LNHNV and YYDKDF (reference sequence). The CDR3 DNA follows: TGTGCCACCAGCAGAGTGCCCCCAATGACAGACACAGATACGCAGTATTTT. The encoded protein is CATSRVPPMTDTDTQYF.

The CDR3 protein is CASSLREGPQYF. The CDR3 DNA sequence: TGTGCCAGCAGTTTACGGGAGGGTCCGCAGTATTTT. J is TRBJ2-3 and V is TRBV27, with 8 bases fitting TRBD2. V lost 2 bases and J lost 10; bases outside the gene matches: 2. Per the germline V gene, CDR1 is MNHEY and CDR2 is SMNVEV (reference sequence). The CDR3 is made up of 12 amino acids.

V is TRBV7-2 and J is TRBJ2-2, with D unclear. This CDR3 spans 14 amino acids. Trimming pared 2 bases from V and 4 bases from J, leaving 8 bases between. Germline lookup yields CDR1 SGHTA and CDR2 FQGNSA. The CDR3 here is CASSLLTSTGELFF. The CDR3 bases are TGTGCCAGCAGCTTACTCACAAGCACCGGGGAGCTGTTTTTT.

This clone was counted only a few times. V usage is TRBV10-3 and J usage is TRBJ2-1; D possibly corresponds to TRBD1 (5 bases). Trimming removed 6 bases from V and 5 bases from J, with 14 bases in between. The V gene's germline CDR1 is ENHRY and CDR2 SYGVKD. The CDR3 spans 14 residues. CDR3 in amino acids: CAIRGAVGHNEQFF. CDR3 sequence (DNA): TGTGCCATCAGAGGGGCTGTAGGGCACAATGAGCAGTTCTTC.

This clone was seen a handful of times. The chain couples TRBV27 to TRBJ2-6, with no clear D. Germline values: CDR1 MNHEY, CDR2 SMNVEV (reference sequence). V lost 4 bases, J lost 4 bases, and 20 bases lay in between. This CDR3 has 18 amino acids. The CDR3 spells CASSSLRHSLSGANVLTF. For the CDR3, the DNA is TGTGCCAGCAGTTCACTCCGGCACAGTCTCTCCGGGGCCAACGTCCTGACTTTC.

The table lists this clone with a few counts. The gene calls are TRBV29-1 and TRBJ2-7; 8 bases agree with TRBD1. The ends lost 6 bases at V and 2 bases at J; junction bases unmatched: 6. The V gene's germline CDR1 is SQVTM and CDR2 ANQGSEA. The CDR3 contains 13 residues. The CDR3 DNA follows: TGCAGCGTGACCGGACAGGGTACCTACGAGCAGTACTTC. The encoded protein is CSVTGQGTYEQYF.

This clone was recorded a few times. The chain is built from TRBV30 and TRBJ2-6, with TRBD2 as a possible D gene (6 bases). The CDR3 loop spans 19 amino acids. Germline CDR1 GTSNPN, CDR2 SVGIG (reference sequence). The V and J ends lost 2 bases and 1 base respectively, with 21 bases between them. For the CDR3, the DNA is TGTGCCTGGAGTATCCAGGGACTGCCGACACTTTCTGGGGCCAACGTCCTGACTTTC. As protein: CAWSIQGLPTLSGANVLTF.

This chain uses TRBV6-5 with TRBJ2-7; 7 bases align to TRBD1. V was pared by 2 bases and J by 2 bases, with 6 bases of the junction left unmatched. The CDR3 totals 15 residues. Germline V gives CDR1 MNHEY, CDR2 SVGAGI. The CDR3 DNA sequence: TGTGCCAGCAGTTACGGGGGACAGTCCACCTACGAGCAGTACTTC. Its protein product is CASSYGGQSTYEQYF.

There are a few counts of this clone. The chain carries TRBV10-3 and TRBJ2-7; 9 positions agree with TRBD1. V lost 6 bases and J lost 3; bases outside the gene matches: 3. This CDR3 is built from 13 residues. Germline CDR1 and CDR2: ENHRY and SYGVKD. DNA for the CDR3: TGTGCCATCAGAGGGACAGGGAACTACGAGCAGTACGTC. As protein: CAIRGTGNYEQYV.

This clone occurred a few times. The rearrangement joins TRBV27 to TRBJ2-4, with 9 bases matching TRBD1. The germline V gene encodes CDR1 MNHEY and CDR2 SMNVEV (reference sequence). The V segment lost 2 bases and the J segment 0 bases; nucleotides outside the gene matches: 2. This CDR3 region has 16 residues. The CDR3: CASSLRTGVAKNIQYF. The CDR3 nucleotides read TGTGCCAGCAGTTTAAGGACAGGGGTAGCCAAAAACATTCAGTACTTC.

Of note for this clone: Other DNA sequences in the same sample also yield this CDR3. The CDR3 DNA reads TGTGCCAGCAGCTTAGCCCGAGGGGGAGAGACCCAGTACTTC. Protein product: CASSLARGGETQYF. The chain is built from TRBV7-2 and TRBJ2-5; possibly TRBD1 for D (6 bases). V lost 0 bases, J lost 4 bases, and 9 bases lay in between. Germline lookup yields CDR1 SGHTA and CDR2 FQGNSA. The CDR3 runs to 14 residues.

The chain carries TRBV27 and TRBJ2-2; D gene uncertain. This CDR3 has 11 amino acids. Germline CDR1 and CDR2: MNHEY and SMNVEV (reference sequence). V was shortened by 3 bases and J by 8 bases, with 4 bases between the two germline ends. The CDR3 spells CASSLLGELFF. CDR3 DNA: TGTGCCAGCAGTTTGCTAGGGGAGCTGTTTTTT.

The chain uses TRBV6-6 and TRBJ2-1; 9 bases agree with TRBD1. CDR1 is MNHNY, CDR2 SVGAGI, per germline (reference sequence). Unmatched junction bases numbered 5, after V lost 5 bases and J lost 9 bases. CDR3 length equals 13 residues. The CDR3 is CASSPTTGGEQFF. The CDR3 DNA follows: TGTGCCAGCAGTCCGACGACAGGGGGTGAGCAGTTCTTC.